Here is one T cell receptor (beta chain) with its context. As yet, its antigen is unknown. This entry comes from a study of T cell repertoires in cytomegalovirus infection. Study at large: Evidence of both CMV infection and a matching HLA type came from public TCR beta signatures.

The germline V gene encodes CDR1 SGDLS and CDR2 YYNGEE. V lost 0 bases and J lost 3, with 15 bases in between. This CDR3 comprises 16 residues. Broader study findings: Carriage of CMV together with the relevant HLA was identifiable through cumulative public TCR beta family frequency. In two of eight donors, the top clonotype was HLA-C-restricted CMV-specific.

TCRdb independently ran MiXCR on the reads; one entry per CDR3 protein. Of some 920,000 distinct CDR3 sequences in the sample, roughly a third were seen once. The V and J genes are TRBV9 and TRBJ1-2; a weak D match, TRBD1 (5 bases). Sequenced here: cultured CD8+ T cells from PBMCs, sampled from culture after CMV antigen stimulation. This TCR derives from a human donor in good health (CMV status not recorded). Some clones in this sample may be carry-over from other donors' samples. The DNA for the CDR3 is TGTGCCAGCAGCGTAGGACCCCAGGTAGGGGACTATGGCTACACCTTC. It yields the protein CASSVGPQVGDYGYTF.